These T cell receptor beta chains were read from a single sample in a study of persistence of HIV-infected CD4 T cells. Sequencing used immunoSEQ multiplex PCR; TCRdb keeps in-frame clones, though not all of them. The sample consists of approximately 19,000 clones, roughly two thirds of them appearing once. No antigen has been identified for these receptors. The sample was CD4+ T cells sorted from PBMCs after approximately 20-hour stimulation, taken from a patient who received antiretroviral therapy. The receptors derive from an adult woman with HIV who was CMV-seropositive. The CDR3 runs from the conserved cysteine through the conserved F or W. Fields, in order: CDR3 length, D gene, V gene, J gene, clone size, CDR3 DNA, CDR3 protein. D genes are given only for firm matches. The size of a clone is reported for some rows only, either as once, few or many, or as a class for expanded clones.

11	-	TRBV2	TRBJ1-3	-	TGTGCCAGCAGTCCCCAGAACACCATATATTTT	CASSPQNTIYF
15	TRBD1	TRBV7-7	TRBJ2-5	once	TGTGCTAGCAGCTCGGACAGGGGTGTGAGTGAGACCCAGTACTTC	CASSSDRGVSETQYF
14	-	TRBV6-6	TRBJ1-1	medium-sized	TGTGCCAGCAGACCGCCGGGGGAAGGCACTGAAGCTTTCTTT	CASRPPGEGTEAFF
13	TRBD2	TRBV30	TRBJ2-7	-	TGTGCCCTAACGGGGGGTATTTCCTACGAGCAGTACTTC	CALTGGISYEQYF
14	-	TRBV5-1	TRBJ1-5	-	TGCGCCAGCAGCACGGGGCCCTTCAATCAGCCCCAGCATTTT	CASSTGPFNQPQHF
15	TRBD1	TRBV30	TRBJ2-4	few	TGTGCCTGGAGCCCGGGACAGGGGATTCGGAACATTCAGTACTTC	CAWSPGQGIRNIQYF
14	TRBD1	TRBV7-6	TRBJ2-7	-	TGTGCCAGCAGTCCCGGGACAGGGTTCTACGAGCAGTACTTC	CASSPGTGFYEQYF
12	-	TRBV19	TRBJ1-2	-	TGTGCCAGTAGTTTCCGGGAAGGTGGCTACACCTTC	CASSFREGGYTF
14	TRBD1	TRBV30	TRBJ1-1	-	TGTGCCTGGAGTTCCGGACAGGGTTACACTGAAGCTTTCTTT	CAWSSGQGYTEAFF
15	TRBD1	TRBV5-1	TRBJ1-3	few	TGCGCCAGCAGCCCAGGACAGGCCTCTGGAAACACCATATATTTT	CASSPGQASGNTIYF
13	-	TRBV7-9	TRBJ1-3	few	TGTGCCAGCAGCATCGGACAGGGAAACACCATATATTTT	CASSIGQGNTIYF
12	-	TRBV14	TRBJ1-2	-	TGTGCCAGCAGCTGGCAGAACTATGGCTACACCTTC	CASSWQNYGYTF
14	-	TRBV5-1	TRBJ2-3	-	TGCGCCAGCAGCTTGGCGAGAGGGACAGATACGCAGTATTTT	CASSLARGTDTQYF
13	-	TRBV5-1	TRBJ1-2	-	TGCGCCAGCAGCTTGAATGGGGAGTATGGCTACACCTTC	CASSLNGEYGYTF
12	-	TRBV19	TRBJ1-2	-	TGTGCCAGTCGAGACACATTCTATGGCTACACCTTC	CASRDTFYGYTF
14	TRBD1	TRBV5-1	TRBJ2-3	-	TGCGCCAGCATTGAGGGGGCCGTCACAGATACGCAGTATTTT	CASIEGAVTDTQYF
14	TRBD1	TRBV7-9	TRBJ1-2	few	TGTGCCAGCAGCTCGGGACAGGGACCGTATGGCTACACCTTC	CASSSGQGPYGYTF
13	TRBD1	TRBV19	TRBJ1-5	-	TGTGCCAGTGGACAGGGTAGGGATCAGCCCCAGCATTTT	CASGQGRDQPQHF
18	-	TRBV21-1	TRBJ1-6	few	-	CASSTRVGAGSMHSPLHF
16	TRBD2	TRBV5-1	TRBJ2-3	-	TGCGCCAGCAGCTTGGGGGCTAGCGGGGGTTCCCATACGCAGTATTTT	CASSLGASGGSHTQYF
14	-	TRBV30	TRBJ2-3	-	TGTGCCTGGAGTGTGCCGCCTAGCACAGATACGCAGTATTTT	CAWSVPPSTDTQYF
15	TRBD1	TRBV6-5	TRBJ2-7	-	TGTGCCAGCAGACGCGAGACAGGGGGCCCCTACGAGCAGTACTTC	CASRRETGGPYEQYF
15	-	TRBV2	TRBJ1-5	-	TGTGCCAGCAGTGCGGGGACACCTAGCAATCAGCCCCAGCATTTT	CASSAGTPSNQPQHF
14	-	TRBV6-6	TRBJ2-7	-	TGTGCCAGCAGTCTCTCTCACCGCCAGTACGAGCAGTACTTC	CASSLSHRQYEQYF
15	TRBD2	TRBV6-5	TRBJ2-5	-	TGTGCCAGCAGTCGTATAGCGGGGGGTCAAGAGACCCAGTACTTC	CASSRIAGGQETQYF
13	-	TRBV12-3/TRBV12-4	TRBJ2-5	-	TGTGCCAGCAGTTTTAACAACCAAGAGACCCAGTACTTC	CASSFNNQETQYF
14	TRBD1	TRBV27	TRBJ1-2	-	TGTGCCAGCAGTGCGGGACAGGGGAGCTATGGCTACACCTTC	CASSAGQGSYGYTF
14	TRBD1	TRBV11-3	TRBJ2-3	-	TGTGCCAGCGGACAGGGGAAGGGCACAGATACGCAGTATTTT	CASGQGKGTDTQYF
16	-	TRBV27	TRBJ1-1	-	TGTGCCACCACCCGCCTCGGCGGGGACGGGGGCACTGAAGCTTTCTTT	CATTRLGGDGGTEAFF
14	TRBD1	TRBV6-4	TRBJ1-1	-	TGTGCCAGCAGGGCAGGGGGCCCAAACACTGAAGCTTTCTTT	CASRAGGPNTEAFF
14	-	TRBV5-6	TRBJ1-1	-	TGTGCCAGCAGCTTGGGTATGTTGAACACTGAAGCTTTCTTT	CASSLGMLNTEAFF
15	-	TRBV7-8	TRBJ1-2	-	TGTGCCAGCAGCTTAGAGGTTGACACCTTCTATGGCTACACCTTC	CASSLEVDTFYGYTF
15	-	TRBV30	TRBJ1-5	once	TGTGCCTGGAGTGTCGGGGGACGAGGGAATCAGCCCCAGCATTTT	CAWSVGGRGNQPQHF
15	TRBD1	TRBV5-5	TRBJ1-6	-	TGTGCCAGCCTCAGGGACAGGGGGCGGGAATCACCCCTCCACTTT	CASLRDRGRESPLHF
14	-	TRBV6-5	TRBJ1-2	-	TGTGCCAGCACCGGTCTTGTCGCTAACTATGGCTACACCTTC	CASTGLVANYGYTF
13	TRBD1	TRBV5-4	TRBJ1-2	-	TGTGCCAGCTACCGACAGGGGGCAAATGGCTACACCTTC	CASYRQGANGYTF
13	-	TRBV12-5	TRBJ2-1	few	TGTGCTAGTGGTTTGCCTAAAGACAGCGAGCAGTTCTTC	CASGLPKDSEQFF
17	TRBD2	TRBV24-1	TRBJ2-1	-	TGTGCCACCAGTGATTTGCAAAGGGCTAGCGGCCTAGGTGGGCAGTTCTTC	CATSDLQRASGLGGQFF
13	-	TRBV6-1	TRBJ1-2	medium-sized	TGTGCCAGCAGTGAACGCAGAAACTATGGCTACACCTTC	CASSERRNYGYTF
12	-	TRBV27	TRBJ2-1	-	TGTGCCAGCAGTTCCCGACAGGTCGGGCAGTTCTTC	CASSSRQVGQFF
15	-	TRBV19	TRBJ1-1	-	TGTGCCAGTACCCCCGGGGCAGGGAGGGAGACTGAAGCTTTCTTT	CASTPGAGRETEAFF
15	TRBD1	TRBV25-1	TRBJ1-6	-	TGTGCCAGCAGGGGGACAGGGGGCGCAAATTCACCCCTCCACTTT	CASRGTGGANSPLHF
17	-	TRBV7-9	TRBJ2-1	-	TGTGCCAGCAGCTTAGCGGCCATTGAGGGGGAGGACAATGAGCAGTTCTTC	CASSLAAIEGEDNEQFF
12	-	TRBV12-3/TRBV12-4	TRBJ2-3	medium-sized	TGTGCCACCGCCCAGGACACAGATACGCAGTATTTT	CATAQDTDTQYF
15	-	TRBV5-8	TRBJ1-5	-	TGTGCCAGCAGCCCCACAGGGTCGAGGAATCAGCCCCAGCATTTT	CASSPTGSRNQPQHF
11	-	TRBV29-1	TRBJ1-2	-	TGCAGCGTTGAGGGGATTGAGGGCTACACCTTC	CSVEGIEGYTF
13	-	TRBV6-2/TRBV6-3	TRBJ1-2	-	TGTGCCAGCAGTTACTTGGCTTCGGGTGGCTACACCTTC	CASSYLASGGYTF
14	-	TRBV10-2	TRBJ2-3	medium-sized	TGCGCCAGCAGTGAGTCGGGGGGAGCAGATACGCAGTATTTT	CASSESGGADTQYF
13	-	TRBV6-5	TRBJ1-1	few	TGTGCCACCGGGGGGCCGTTGAGCACTGAAGCTTTCTTT	CATGGPLSTEAFF
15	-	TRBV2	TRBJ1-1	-	TGTGCCAGCAGCCGCAGGGGATCTATGAACACTGAAGCTTTCTTT	CASSRRGSMNTEAFF
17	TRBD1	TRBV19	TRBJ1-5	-	TGTGCCAGTAGTAGCGGGACAGGGGTGCGTAGCAATCAGCCCCAGCATTTT	CASSSGTGVRSNQPQHF
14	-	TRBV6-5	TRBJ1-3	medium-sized	TGTGCCAGCAGACCCATGGGTCGCGGAAACACCATATATTTT	CASRPMGRGNTIYF
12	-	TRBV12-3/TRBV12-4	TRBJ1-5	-	TGTGCCAGCAGTTTCGACGATCAGCCCCAGCATTTT	CASSFDDQPQHF
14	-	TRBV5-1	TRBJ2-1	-	TGCGCCAGCAGCTTGGGTTACAGGGTAAATGAGCAGTTCTTC	CASSLGYRVNEQFF
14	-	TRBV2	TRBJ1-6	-	TGTGCCAGCAGTGAGGGGCAGTTTAATTCACCCCTCCACTTT	CASSEGQFNSPLHF
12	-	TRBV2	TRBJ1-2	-	TGTGCCAGCAGTGAGACTCGGAGGGGCTACACCTTC	CASSETRRGYTF
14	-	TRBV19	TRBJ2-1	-	TGTGCCAGTAGTACCTGGACAGACTACAATGAGCAGTTCTTC	CASSTWTDYNEQFF